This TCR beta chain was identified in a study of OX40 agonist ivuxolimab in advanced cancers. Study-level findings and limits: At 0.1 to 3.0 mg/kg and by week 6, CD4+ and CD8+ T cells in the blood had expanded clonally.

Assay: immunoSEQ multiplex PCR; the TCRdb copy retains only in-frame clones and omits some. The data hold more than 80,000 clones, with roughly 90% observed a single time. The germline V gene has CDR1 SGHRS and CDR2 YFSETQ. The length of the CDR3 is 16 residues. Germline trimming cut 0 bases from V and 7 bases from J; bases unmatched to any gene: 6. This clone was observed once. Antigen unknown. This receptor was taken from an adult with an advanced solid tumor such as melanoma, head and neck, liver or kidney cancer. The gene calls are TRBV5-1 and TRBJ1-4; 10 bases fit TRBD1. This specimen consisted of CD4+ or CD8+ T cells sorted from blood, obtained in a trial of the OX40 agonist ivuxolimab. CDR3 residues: CASSLVPGTGAEKLFF. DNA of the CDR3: TGCGCCAGCAGCTTGGTACCGGGGACAGGGGCTGAAAAACTGTTTTTT.